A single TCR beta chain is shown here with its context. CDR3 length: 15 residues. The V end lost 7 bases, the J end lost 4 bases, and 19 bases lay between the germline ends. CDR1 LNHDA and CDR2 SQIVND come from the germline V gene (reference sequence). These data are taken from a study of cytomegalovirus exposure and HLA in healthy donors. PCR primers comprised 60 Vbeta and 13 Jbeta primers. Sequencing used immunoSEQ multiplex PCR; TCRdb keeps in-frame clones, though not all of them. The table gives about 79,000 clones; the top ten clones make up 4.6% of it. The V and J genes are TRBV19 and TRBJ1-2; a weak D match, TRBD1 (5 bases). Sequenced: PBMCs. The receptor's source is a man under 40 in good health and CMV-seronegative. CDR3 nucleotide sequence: TGTGCCAGTACAAGGGACTACGGTAATAGCTATGGCTACACCTTC. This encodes CASTRDYGNSYGYTF.